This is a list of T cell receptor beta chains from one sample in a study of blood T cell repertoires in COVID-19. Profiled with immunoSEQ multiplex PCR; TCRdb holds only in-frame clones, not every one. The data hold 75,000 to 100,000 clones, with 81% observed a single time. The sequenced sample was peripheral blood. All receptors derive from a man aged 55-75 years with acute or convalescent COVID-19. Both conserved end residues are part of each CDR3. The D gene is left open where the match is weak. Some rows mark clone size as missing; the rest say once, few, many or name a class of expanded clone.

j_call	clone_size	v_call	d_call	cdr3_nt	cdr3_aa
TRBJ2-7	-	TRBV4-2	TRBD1	TGTGCCAGCAGCCAAGAATGGGGATCTCTGGGCAGGGGGTACGAGCAGTACTTC	CASSQEWGSLGRGYEQYF
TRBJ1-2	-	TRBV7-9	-	TGTGCCAGCAGCTTAGGCCCACAAGACTATGGCTACACCTTC	CASSLGPQDYGYTF
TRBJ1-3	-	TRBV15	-	TGTGCCACCAGCACCCCGCGGGCCACTGGAAACACCATATATTTT	CATSTPRATGNTIYF
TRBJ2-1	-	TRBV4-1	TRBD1	TGCGCCAGCAGCCCCACGGGGGGACAGGGGTATTTTAAATTGTCCTACAATGAGCAGTTCTTC	CASSPTGGQGYFKLSYNEQFF
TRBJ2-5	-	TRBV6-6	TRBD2	TGTGCCAGCAGTTACTATGGCGGGGGGGCCCAAGAGACCCAGTACTTC	CASSYYGGGAQETQYF
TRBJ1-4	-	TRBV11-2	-	TGTGCCAGCAGCCCTATTAGCCGGGTAGGAAAACTGTTTTTT	CASSPISRVGKLFF
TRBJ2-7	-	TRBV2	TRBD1	TGTGCCAGCAGGGGGGACAGGCGTTCCTACGAGCAGTACTTC	CASRGDRRSYEQYF
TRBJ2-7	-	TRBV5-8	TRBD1	TGTGCCAGCAGCTTAAAATACCGGGACAGGGGCCCTTACGAGCAGTACTTC	CASSLKYRDRGPYEQYF
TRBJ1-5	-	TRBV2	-	TGTGCCAGCAGTGACGGAGGCGTAGGTCAGCCCCAGCATTTT	CASSDGGVGQPQHF
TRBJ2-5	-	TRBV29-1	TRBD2	TGCAGCGCGGGACTAGACGTGGAGACCCAGTACTTC	CSAGLDVETQYF
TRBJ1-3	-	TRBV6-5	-	TGTGCCAGCAGTTATACGAGGAGCTCTGGAAACACCATATATTTT	CASSYTRSSGNTIYF
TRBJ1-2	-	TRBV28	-	TGTGCCAGCAGTCGCCGCGGGCTAGATGGCTACACCTTC	CASSRRGLDGYTF
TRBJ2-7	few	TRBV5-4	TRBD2	TGTGCCAGCAGCTGGCCAGGGCCCGGGACTAACGTTCCTAGGGAGCAGTACTTC	CASSWPGPGTNVPREQYF
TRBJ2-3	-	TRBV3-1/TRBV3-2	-	TGTGCCAGCAGCCAAGTAATTTCGGGGTTAACAGATACGCAGTATTTT	CASSQVISGLTDTQYF
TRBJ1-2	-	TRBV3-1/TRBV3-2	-	TGTGCCAGCAGGCGCAGTCTTCAGGGTAACTATGGCTACACCTTC	CASRRSLQGNYGYTF
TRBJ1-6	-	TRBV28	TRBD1	TGTGCCAGCCTATCCGGAGGACAGGGGGCGACACGTAATTCACCCCTCCACTTT	CASLSGGQGATRNSPLHF
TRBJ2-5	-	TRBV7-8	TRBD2	TGTGCCAGCAGCTTAGGGCTAGCGGAGACCTTTGGGACCCAGTACTTC	CASSLGLAETFGTQYF
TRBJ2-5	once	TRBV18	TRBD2	TGTGCCAGCTCACCAGGGACTAGCGGCGAAGAGACCCAGTACTTC	CASSPGTSGEETQYF
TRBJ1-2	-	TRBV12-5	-	TGTGCTAGTGGTTCAGACACCCACTATGGCTACACCTTC	CASGSDTHYGYTF
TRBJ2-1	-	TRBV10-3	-	TGTGCCATCAGGGACCTCGGCGAGGGATACAATGAGCAGTTCTTC	CAIRDLGEGYNEQFF
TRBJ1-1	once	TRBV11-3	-	TGTGCCAGCAGCTTAATGGGTGACAGTGAAGCTTTCTTT	CASSLMGDSEAFF
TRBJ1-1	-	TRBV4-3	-	TGCGCCAGCAGCCAAACCCACGGGAACACTGAAGCTTTCTTT	CASSQTHGNTEAFF
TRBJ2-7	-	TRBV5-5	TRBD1	TGTGCCAGCAGTTATACAGGGGGCGGCCTTGAGGGGGAGCAGTACTTC	CASSYTGGGLEGEQYF
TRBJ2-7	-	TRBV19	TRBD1	TGTGCCAGTAGTCTCCGGGGACAGGGGACCTACGAGCAGTACTTC	CASSLRGQGTYEQYF
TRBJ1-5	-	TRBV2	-	TGTGCCAGCAGTGAAGGACAGTTTAATCAGCCCCAGCATTTT	CASSEGQFNQPQHF
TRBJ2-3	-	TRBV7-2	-	TGTGCCAGCAGTCCTAAGTCTCTGGGCTTGGATACGCAGTATTTT	CASSPKSLGLDTQYF
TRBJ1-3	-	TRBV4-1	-	TGCGCCAGCAGCCCCCAGGGGTTCGGGGCCTCTGGAAACACCATATATTTT	CASSPQGFGASGNTIYF
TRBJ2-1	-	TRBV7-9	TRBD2	TGTGCCAGCAGCTTAGCGCCTCGCGGGGGGGCCTCGTCCTACAATGAGCAGTTCTTC	CASSLAPRGGASSYNEQFF